This entry features one TCR beta chain sequence. These data are taken from a study of blood T cell repertoires in COVID-19. Study-level information: The samples span acute and convalescent COVID-19 from the United States, Italy and Spain. T cells, B-cell-depleted T cells, or PBMCs provided the cDNA or gDNA that served as material.

TCRdb keeps only in-frame clones here, not all; method: immunoSEQ multiplex PCR. There are fewer than 250,000 clones in the sample; about 82% occur only once, and more than 6% lies in the top ten. The CDR3 is 13 residues long. Between the trimmed V and J ends, which lost 3 bases and 12 bases, there was a span of 15 bases. The germline V gene encodes CDR1 KGHSH and CDR2 LQKENI. The sequence was obtained from a woman aged 60-75 years with active or convalescent COVID-19. This sequence joins TRBV18 and TRBJ2-1; the D gene is possibly TRBD2 (5 bases). The sequencing sample was made of peripheral blood. Here the CDR3 DNA reads TGTGCCAGCTCACCCGGACTGGATTCGGCGCAGTTCTTC. It specifies CASSPGLDSAQFF.